These T cell receptor beta chains were read from a single sample in a study of response to subunit inactivated influenza vaccine. TCRdb re-called the RT-PCR reads through MiXCR, storing one row per CDR3 protein. Of hundreds of thousands of distinct CDR3 sequences listed, 14% are singletons. Sequenced here: PBMCs from blood, sampled approximately 15 days before vaccination. The receptors stem from a man aged 50-59 years who received an inactivated influenza vaccine. CDR3s include the opening cysteine and the closing phenylalanine or tryptophan. Each record gives: J gene, D gene, V gene, clone size, CDR3 protein, CDR3 DNA. The D gene is left open where the match is weak. Expanded clones are given a class, and other clones once, few, many or no size at all.

j_call: TRBJ2-4
d_call: TRBD2
v_call: TRBV28
clone_size: many
cdr3_aa: CASSFFRTSGHTQGNIQYF
cdr3_nt: TGTGCCAGCAGTTTTTTCCGGACTAGCGGGCATACTCAGGGGAACATTCAGTACTTC

j_call: TRBJ1-1
d_call: NA
v_call: TRBV27
clone_size: NA
cdr3_aa: CASSRQPNTEAFF
cdr3_nt: TGTGCCAGCAGCAGGCAGCCGAACACTGAAGCTTTCTTT

j_call: TRBJ2-7
d_call: NA
v_call: TRBV7-2
clone_size: NA
cdr3_aa: CASSLAGEREQYF
cdr3_nt: TGTGCCAGCAGCTTAGCAGGGGAAAGAGAGCAGTACTTC

j_call: TRBJ1-2
d_call: NA
v_call: TRBV24-1
clone_size: few
cdr3_aa: CATSDPDALYGYTF
cdr3_nt: TGTGCCACCAGTGACCCAGACGCCCTGTATGGCTACACCTTC

j_call: TRBJ1-1
d_call: NA
v_call: TRBV7-9
clone_size: few
cdr3_aa: CASSPGRENTEAFF
cdr3_nt: TGTGCCAGCAGCCCGGGGAGAGAGAACACTGAAGCTTTCTTT

j_call: TRBJ2-1
d_call: NA
v_call: TRBV5-6
clone_size: few
cdr3_aa: CASAKTGELEFF
cdr3_nt: TGTGCCAGCGCGAAAACGGGGGAACTGGAGTTCTTC

j_call: TRBJ1-1
d_call: NA
v_call: TRBV5-1
clone_size: NA
cdr3_aa: CASSFRGENTEAFF
cdr3_nt: TGCGCCAGCAGCTTTCGGGGTGAGAACACTGAAGCTTTCTTT

j_call: TRBJ2-3
d_call: NA
v_call: TRBV24-1
clone_size: NA
cdr3_aa: CATSEPAGDTQYF
cdr3_nt: TGTGCCACCAGTGAGCCCGCTGGAGATACGCAGTATTTT

j_call: TRBJ2-3
d_call: NA
v_call: TRBV5-1
clone_size: NA
cdr3_aa: CASSLTGWTDTQYF
cdr3_nt: TGCGCCAGCAGCTTGACAGGGTGGACAGATACGCAGTATTTT

j_call: TRBJ2-2
d_call: NA
v_call: TRBV5-6
clone_size: NA
cdr3_aa: CASSSPPGRRGSGELFF
cdr3_nt: TGTGCCAGCAGCTCTCCGCCAGGCCGCCGAGGTAGCGGGGAGCTGTTTTTT

j_call: TRBJ2-1
d_call: TRBD2
v_call: TRBV6-2/TRBV6-3
clone_size: many
cdr3_aa: CASRLAGGNEQFF
cdr3_nt: TGTGCCAGCAGACTAGCGGGGGGGAATGAGCAGTTCTTC

j_call: TRBJ2-6
d_call: TRBD2
v_call: TRBV6-5
clone_size: NA
cdr3_aa: CASSYGGSGANVLTF
cdr3_nt: TGTGCCAGCAGTTACGGCGGGAGTGGGGCCAACGTCCTGACTTTC

j_call: TRBJ2-5
d_call: NA
v_call: TRBV25-1
clone_size: NA
cdr3_aa: CASSELGLGPGETQYF
cdr3_nt: TGTGCCAGCAGTGAACTTGGGCTCGGCCCGGGTGAGACCCAGTACTTC

j_call: TRBJ2-7
d_call: TRBD2
v_call: TRBV6-5
clone_size: few
cdr3_aa: CASSYPSGRGSYEQYF
cdr3_nt: TGTGCCAGCAGTTACCCGAGCGGGAGAGGTTCCTACGAGCAGTACTTC

j_call: TRBJ2-1
d_call: NA
v_call: TRBV3-1
clone_size: few
cdr3_aa: CASSQEYGSSYNEQFF
cdr3_nt: TGTGCCAGCAGCCAAGAGTATGGCTCCTCCTACAATGAGCAGTTCTTC

j_call: TRBJ2-7
d_call: NA
v_call: TRBV27
clone_size: NA
cdr3_aa: CASSETGMGSYEQYF
cdr3_nt: TGTGCCAGCAGTGAGACGGGAATGGGATCCTACGAGCAGTACTTC

j_call: TRBJ2-7
d_call: TRBD1
v_call: TRBV7-2
clone_size: NA
cdr3_aa: CASSRQGGPYEQYF
cdr3_nt: TGTGCCAGCAGCCGACAGGGGGGTCCGTACGAGCAGTACTTC

j_call: TRBJ2-1
d_call: TRBD1
v_call: TRBV20-1
clone_size: NA
cdr3_aa: CSARGTQGWEQFF
cdr3_nt: TGCAGTGCTAGAGGAACACAGGGGTGGGAGCAGTTCTTC

j_call: TRBJ1-4
d_call: NA
v_call: TRBV4-3
clone_size: many
cdr3_aa: CASSHDADSWNEKLFF
cdr3_nt: TGCGCCAGCAGCCACGACGCGGACAGCTGGAATGAAAAACTGTTTTTT

j_call: TRBJ2-3
d_call: NA
v_call: TRBV7-7
clone_size: NA
cdr3_aa: CASSRGGAGIDTQYF
cdr3_nt: TGTGCTAGCAGCCGAGGGGGCGCGGGAATTGATACGCAGTATTTT

j_call: TRBJ2-1
d_call: NA
v_call: TRBV20-1
clone_size: NA
cdr3_aa: CSAHDGGNEQFF
cdr3_nt: TGCAGTGCACACGACGGGGGCAATGAGCAGTTCTTC

j_call: TRBJ2-7
d_call: NA
v_call: TRBV4-2
clone_size: NA
cdr3_aa: CASSQPATETSYEQYF
cdr3_nt: TGTGCCAGCAGCCAACCCGCGACTGAGACTTCCTACGAGCAGTACTTC

j_call: TRBJ2-7
d_call: NA
v_call: TRBV12-3/TRBV12-4
clone_size: many
cdr3_aa: CASSARTRQSSYEQYF
cdr3_nt: TGTGCCAGCAGTGCCAGAACGAGACAGTCATCCTACGAGCAGTACTTC

j_call: TRBJ2-5
d_call: NA
v_call: TRBV5-1
clone_size: few
cdr3_aa: CASSVGTGIQETQYF
cdr3_nt: TGCGCCAGCAGCGTCGGGACGGGGATCCAAGAGACCCAGTACTTC

j_call: TRBJ2-1
d_call: TRBD2
v_call: TRBV11-2
clone_size: NA
cdr3_aa: CASRGGGLYNEQFF
cdr3_nt: TGTGCCAGCAGGGGCGGGGGACTCTACAATGAGCAGTTCTTC

j_call: TRBJ1-6
d_call: NA
v_call: TRBV9
clone_size: few
cdr3_aa: CASSVGWEYNSPLHF
cdr3_nt: TGTGCCAGCAGCGTAGGATGGGAGTATAATTCACCCCTCCACTTT

j_call: TRBJ2-3
d_call: NA
v_call: TRBV6-2/TRBV6-3
clone_size: NA
cdr3_aa: CASSYSMTDTQYF
cdr3_nt: TGTGCCAGCAGTTACTCTATGACAGATACGCAGTATTTT

j_call: TRBJ2-5
d_call: TRBD1
v_call: TRBV7-6
clone_size: NA
cdr3_aa: CASSFSKDRVFTETQYF
cdr3_nt: TGTGCCAGCAGCTTCAGTAAGGACAGGGTTTTCACAGAGACCCAGTACTTC

j_call: TRBJ2-3
d_call: TRBD1
v_call: TRBV4-1
clone_size: few
cdr3_aa: CASSPGQSNTDTQYF
cdr3_nt: TGCGCCAGCAGCCCGGGACAGTCGAACACAGATACGCAGTATTTT

j_call: TRBJ2-5
d_call: TRBD1
v_call: TRBV7-2
clone_size: few
cdr3_aa: CASSPDRPLLKETQYF
cdr3_nt: TGTGCCAGCAGCCCGGACAGGCCCCTTTTGAAGGAGACCCAGTACTTC

j_call: TRBJ2-6
d_call: NA
v_call: TRBV7-9
clone_size: NA
cdr3_aa: CASSFISGANVLTF
cdr3_nt: TGTGCCAGCAGCTTCATCTCTGGGGCCAACGTCCTGACTTTC

j_call: TRBJ1-4
d_call: NA
v_call: TRBV5-1
clone_size: few
cdr3_aa: CASRAGTTNEKLFF
cdr3_nt: TGCGCCAGCAGGGCCGGGACAACTAATGAAAAACTGTTTTTT

j_call: TRBJ2-7
d_call: TRBD1
v_call: TRBV29-1
clone_size: few
cdr3_aa: CSVEDTGGYEQYF
cdr3_nt: TGCAGCGTTGAGGATACAGGGGGTTACGAGCAGTACTTC

j_call: TRBJ2-2
d_call: TRBD2
v_call: TRBV27
clone_size: few
cdr3_aa: CASRLTSGRTYTGELFF
cdr3_nt: TGTGCCAGCAGACTGACTAGCGGGAGGACGTACACCGGGGAGCTGTTTTTT

j_call: TRBJ2-3
d_call: TRBD1
v_call: TRBV14
clone_size: few
cdr3_aa: CASSMGTGPTDTQYF
cdr3_nt: TGTGCCAGCAGCATGGGGACAGGCCCCACAGATACGCAGTATTTT

j_call: TRBJ2-3
d_call: TRBD2
v_call: TRBV20-1
clone_size: NA
cdr3_aa: CSGGDYSTDTQYF
cdr3_nt: TGCAGTGGAGGGGACTACAGCACAGATACGCAGTATTTT

j_call: TRBJ2-7
d_call: NA
v_call: TRBV29-1
clone_size: few
cdr3_aa: CSVAQSSTYEQYF
cdr3_nt: TGCAGCGTTGCACAAAGTTCCACCTACGAGCAGTACTTC

j_call: TRBJ2-1
d_call: TRBD2
v_call: TRBV9
clone_size: many
cdr3_aa: CASSVGEGGFWNEQFF
cdr3_nt: TGTGCCAGCAGCGTAGGTGAGGGAGGGTTTTGGAATGAGCAGTTCTTC

j_call: TRBJ2-1
d_call: NA
v_call: TRBV20-1
clone_size: NA
cdr3_aa: CSATRVSIQLNEQFF
cdr3_nt: TGCAGTGCTACCAGGGTTTCTATACAATTGAATGAGCAGTTCTTC

j_call: TRBJ2-1
d_call: TRBD1
v_call: TRBV3-1
clone_size: NA
cdr3_aa: CASRPDRGNEQFF
cdr3_nt: TGTGCCAGCAGACCGGACAGGGGCAATGAGCAGTTCTTC